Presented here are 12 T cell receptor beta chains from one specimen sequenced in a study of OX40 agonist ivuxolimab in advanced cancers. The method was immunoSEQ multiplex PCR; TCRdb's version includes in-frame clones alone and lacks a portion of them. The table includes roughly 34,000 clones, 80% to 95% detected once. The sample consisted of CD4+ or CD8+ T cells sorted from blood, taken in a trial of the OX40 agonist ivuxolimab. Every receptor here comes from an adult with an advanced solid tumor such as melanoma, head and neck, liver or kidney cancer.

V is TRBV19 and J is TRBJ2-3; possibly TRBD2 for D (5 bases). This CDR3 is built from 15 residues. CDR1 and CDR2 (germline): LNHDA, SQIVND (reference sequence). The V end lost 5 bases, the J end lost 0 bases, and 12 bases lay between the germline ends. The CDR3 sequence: CASSPLRTSTDTQYF. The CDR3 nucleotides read TGTGCCAGTAGTCCTCTTCGGACTAGCACAGATACGCAGTATTTT.

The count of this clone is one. The CDR3 loop is CASWEGAYGYTF. Written as DNA, the CDR3 is TGTGCCAGTTGGGAAGGGGCTTATGGCTACACCTTC. V gene TRBV6-6 combines with J gene TRBJ1-2; D is perhaps TRBD1 (5 bases). Germline CDR1 MNHNY, CDR2 SVGAGI (reference sequence). The length of the CDR3 is 12 residues. Trimming shortened V by 9 bases and J by 5 bases, and 13 bases separated the two germline ends.

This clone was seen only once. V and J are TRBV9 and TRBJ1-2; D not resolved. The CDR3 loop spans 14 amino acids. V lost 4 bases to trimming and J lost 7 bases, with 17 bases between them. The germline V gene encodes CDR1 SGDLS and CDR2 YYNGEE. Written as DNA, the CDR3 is TGTGCCAGCAGCTCACTGGGAGGGCTGAGTGGCTACACCTTC. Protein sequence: CASSSLGGLSGYTF.

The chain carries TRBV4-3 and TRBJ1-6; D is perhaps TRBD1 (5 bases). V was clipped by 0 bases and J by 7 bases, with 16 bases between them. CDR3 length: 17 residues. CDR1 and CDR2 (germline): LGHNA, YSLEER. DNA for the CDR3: TGCGCCAGCAGCCAAGATCTAGTTTGGCAGGGAAATTCACCCCTCCACTTT. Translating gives CASSQDLVWQGNSPLHF.

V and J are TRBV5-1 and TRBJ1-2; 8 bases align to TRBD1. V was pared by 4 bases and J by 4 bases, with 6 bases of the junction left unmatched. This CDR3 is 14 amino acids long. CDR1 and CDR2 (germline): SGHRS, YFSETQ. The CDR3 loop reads CASSRGQGAYGYTF. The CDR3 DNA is TGCGCCAGCAGCAGAGGACAGGGTGCCTATGGCTACACCTTC.

Here the CDR3 DNA reads TGTGCCAGCAGCTTGACGACTAGCGGGGGGCCGTCGGGAGAGACCCAGTACTTC. Translated, it gives CASSLTTSGGPSGETQYF. The chain employs TRBV27 and TRBJ2-5; 13 positions match TRBD2. The CDR3 runs to 18 residues. The trim removed 6 bases at V and 4 bases at J, leaving 14 bases unmatched. Germline-derived CDR1 and CDR2 are MNHEY and SMNVEV (reference sequence).

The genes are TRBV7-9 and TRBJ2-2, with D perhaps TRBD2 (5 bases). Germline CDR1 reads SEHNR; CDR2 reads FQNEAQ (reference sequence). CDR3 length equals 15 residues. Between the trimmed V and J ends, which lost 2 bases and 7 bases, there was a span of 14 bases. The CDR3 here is CASSLLGKVGGELFF. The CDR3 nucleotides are TGTGCCAGCAGCTTACTCGGGAAGGTGGGCGGGGAGCTGTTTTTT.

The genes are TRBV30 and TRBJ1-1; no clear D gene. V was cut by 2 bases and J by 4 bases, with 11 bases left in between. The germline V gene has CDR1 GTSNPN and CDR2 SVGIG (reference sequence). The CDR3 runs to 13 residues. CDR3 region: CAWSYTVFTEAFF. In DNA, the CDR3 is TGTGCCTGGAGTTATACAGTTTTCACTGAAGCTTTCTTT. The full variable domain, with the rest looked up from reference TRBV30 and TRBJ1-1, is SQTIHQWPATLVQPVGSPLSLECTVEGTSNPNLYWYRQAAGRGLQLLFYSVGIGQISSEVPQNLSASRPQDRQFILSSKKLLLSDSGFYLCAWSYTVFTEAFFGQGTRLTVV.

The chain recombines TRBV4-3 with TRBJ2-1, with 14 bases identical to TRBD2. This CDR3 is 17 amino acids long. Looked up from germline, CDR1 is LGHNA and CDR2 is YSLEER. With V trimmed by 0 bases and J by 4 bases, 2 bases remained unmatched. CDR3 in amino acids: CASSQEGTSGGYNEQFF. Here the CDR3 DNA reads TGCGCCAGCAGCCAAGAAGGGACTAGCGGGGGATACAATGAGCAGTTCTTC.

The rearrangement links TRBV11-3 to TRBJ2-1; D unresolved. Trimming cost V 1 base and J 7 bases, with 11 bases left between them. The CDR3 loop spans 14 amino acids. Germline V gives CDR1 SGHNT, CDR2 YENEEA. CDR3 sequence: CASSLGQRQNEQFF. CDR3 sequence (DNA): TGTGCCAGCAGCTTAGGGCAGAGGCAGAATGAGCAGTTCTTC.

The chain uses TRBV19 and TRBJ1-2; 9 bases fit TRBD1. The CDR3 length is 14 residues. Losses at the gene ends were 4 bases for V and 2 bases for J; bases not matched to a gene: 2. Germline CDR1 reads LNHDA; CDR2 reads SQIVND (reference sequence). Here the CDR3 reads CASSTGQGNYGYTF. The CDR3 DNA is TGTGCCAGTAGTACAGGACAGGGGAACTATGGCTACACCTTC.

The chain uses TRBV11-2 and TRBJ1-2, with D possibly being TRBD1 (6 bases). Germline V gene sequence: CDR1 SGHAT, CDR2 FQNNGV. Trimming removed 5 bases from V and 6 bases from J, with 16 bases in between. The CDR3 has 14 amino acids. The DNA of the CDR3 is TGTGCCAGCAGCCCCGGACAGAGGGGCAATGGCTACACCTTC. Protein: CASSPGQRGNGYTF. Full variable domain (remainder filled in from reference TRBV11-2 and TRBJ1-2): EAGVAQSPRYKIIEKRQSVAFWCNPISGHATLYWYQQILGQGPKLLIQFQNNGVVDDSQLPKDRFSAERLKGVDSTLKIQPAKLEDSAVYLCASSPGQRGNGYTFGSGTRLTVV.